This TCR beta chain was identified during a study of T cells in Graves' hyperthyroidism and ophthalmopathy. For the study at large: Peripheral blood was obtained at initial diagnosis, preceding any treatment.

A NOSPECS grade of at least 4, a Clinical Activity Score of at least 3 and duration under 3 months were recorded in ophthalmopathy patients. Over 9 ml of fresh peripheral blood supplied the PBMCs. V lost 7 bases, J lost 1 base, and 13 bases lay in between. The V gene's germline CDR1 is LNHDA and CDR2 SQIVND (reference sequence). This CDR3 has 14 residues. This clonotype was counted at least ten times. RNA transcripts gave rise to amplified TCR beta CDR3 regions. HTBI primers were used for first-round RT-PCR of the TCR CDR3. TCRdb ran MiXCR on the multiplex PCR reads and lists one entry per CDR3 protein. The sample has some 340,000 distinct CDR3 sequences, approximately 13% seen once; the top ten hold about a third.

The TCR was taken from a woman aged 40 to 50 with Graves' ophthalmopathy. V gene TRBV19 combines with J gene TRBJ2-5; weak D call: TRBD2 (6 bases). The sample consisted of blood. As DNA, the CDR3 is TGTGCCAGTAAGGAGGGACGGGGCCAAGAGACCCAGTACTTC. Encoded protein: CASKEGRGQETQYF.